Presented here are 8 T cell receptor beta chains from one specimen sequenced in a study of T-cell reconstitution after alpha-beta-depleted transplantation in children (dated by TCRdb to 2016 to 2017). What this sample's treatment or condition label stands for: allogeneic hematopoietic cell transplantation with graft depleted of TCRalphabeta T cells and CD19 B cells. The protocol used for the library was PCR. The sequencer listed for this sample is Illumina HiSeq 2500. To normalize quantification of the TCRbeta repertoire, the TCR libraries were built with molecular barcoding that relied on unique molecular identifiers. TCRdb passed the public sequencing reads through fastp at Q25 and MiXCR, retaining productive beta sequences. Each CDR3 protein gets just one entry, which takes the most common genes and DNA from the rows behind it. The sample data list 350,000 to 500,000 distinct CDR3 sequences, and roughly 44% of these were observed just once. Roughly a quarter of the sample goes to the ten largest clones.

Here the sequenced sample was PBMCs, taken before TCRalphabeta/CD19-depleted stem cell transplant. These receptors were collected from a girl aged 2-9 years with aplastic anemia, due to receive a stem cell transplant.

The V and J genes are TRBV29-1 and TRBJ2-3; D possibly corresponds to TRBD1 (6 bases). V lost 5 bases and J lost 2, with 20 bases in between. CDR3 size: 16 residues. The germline V gene has CDR1 SQVTM and CDR2 ANQGSEA. CDR3 in amino acids: CSVQGGTRRVTDTQYF. The CDR3 nucleotides read TGCAGCGTTCAAGGGGGTACTAGGAGAGTCACAGATACGCAGTATTTT.

The chain joins TRBV30 to TRBJ2-2; no firm D call. The CDR3 is 14 residues long. Germline CDR1 GTSNPN, CDR2 SVGIG (reference sequence). Trimming shortened V by 1 base and J by 4 bases, and 10 bases separated the two germline ends. CDR3 region: CAWSAHPLTGELFF. The CDR3 DNA reads TGTGCCTGGAGTGCCCACCCCCTCACCGGGGAGCTGTTTTTT.

This clonotype was counted between two and nine times. The J gene is TRBJ1-2, the V gene TRBV6-5, with D perhaps TRBD1 (5 bases). Germline values: CDR1 MNHEY, CDR2 SVGAGI. Trimming stripped 0 bases from V and 4 bases from J, with 12 bases between. The CDR3 length is 15 residues. The CDR3 protein is CASSYSGGRGYGYTF. The CDR3 nucleotides read TGTGCCAGCAGTTACTCGGGGGGACGGGGCTATGGCTACACCTTC.

This clonotype was seen more than once but under ten times. The chain couples TRBV6-1 to TRBJ2-3, with D perhaps TRBD2 (6 bases). This CDR3 comprises 15 residues. Germline CDR1 and CDR2: MNHNS and SASEGT. V lost 10 bases and J 2 bases, leaving 19 bases between the germline ends. This CDR3 reads CATYQTGRYTDTQYF. The CDR3 nucleotides are TGTGCCACTTACCAGACCGGGAGATACACAGATACGCAGTATTTT.

V and J are TRBV6-1 and TRBJ2-7; D is tentatively TRBD1 or TRBD2 (5 bases each). Germline assignment: CDR1 MNHNS and CDR2 SASEGT. Trimming took 5 bases from V and 5 from J, leaving 19 bases between them. The CDR3 sequence is 15 residues long. The CDR3 region has the DNA TGTGCCAGCAGTCCGACGGGACCGTCCCCTAACGAGCAGTACTTC. This sequence encodes CASSPTGPSPNEQYF.

At least ten counts were recorded for this clonotype. The V and J genes are TRBV5-1 and TRBJ1-3; D ambiguous. V was clipped by 4 bases and J by 0 bases, with 11 bases between them. Germline loops: CDR1 SGHRS, CDR2 YFSETQ. This CDR3 is built from 15 residues. CDR3 sequence: CASSTAPISGNTIYF. The CDR3 bases are TGCGCCAGCAGCACCGCTCCGATCTCTGGAAACACCATATATTTT. The variable domain in full, with the rest retrieved from reference TRBV5-1 and TRBJ1-3, is KAGVTQTPRYLIKTRGQQVTLSCSPISGHRSVSWYQQTPGQGLQFLFEYFSETQRNKGNFPGRFSGRQFSNSRSEMNVSTLELGDSALYLCASSTAPISGNTIYFGEGSWLTVV.

This chain connects TRBV15 to TRBJ2-3; maybe TRBD2 (6 bases). The germline V and J ends were trimmed by 0 bases and 0 bases, with 19 bases remaining between them. This CDR3 spans 19 amino acids. CDR1 is LNHNV, CDR2 YYDKDF, per germline (reference sequence). CDR3 nucleotides: TGTGCCACCAGCAGAGATCGCGGCCTTCTAGCGTCTAGCACAGATACGCAGTATTTT. Translation: CATSRDRGLLASSTDTQYF.

This clonotype has at least ten counts. The rearrangement links TRBV20-1 to TRBJ2-3; 9 positions agree with TRBD2. This CDR3 contains 12 residues. Losses at the gene ends were 7 bases for V and 7 bases for J; bases not matched to a gene: 6. Per the germline V gene, CDR1 is DFQATT and CDR2 is SNEGSKA (reference sequence). DNA for the CDR3: TGCAGTGTTAGTAGCGGGAGCTATACGCAGTATTTT. Its translation is CSVSSGSYTQYF.